This T cell receptor beta chain was documented in a study of blood T cell repertoires in COVID-19. The CDR3 length is 14 residues. This table comes from immunoSEQ multiplex PCR, and its TCRdb copy is limited to in-frame clones, with some not included. The table lists around 250,000 clones, approximately 85% of them singletons. V gene TRBV21-1 combines with J gene TRBJ2-1; the table names TRBD1, a call not compared with the DNA. TRBV21-1 is reported as a pseudogene. This TCR was recovered from a woman aged 45-60 years who had recovered from COVID-19. The sequenced sample was PBMCs or T cells enriched from blood (not recorded which). CDR3 sequence (DNA): TGTGCCAGCAGCAAAGGATCCGGCCAGGTAGAGCAGTTCTTC. Translated, it gives CASSKGSGQVEQFF.